The clone carrying this T cell receptor (beta chain) was observed at least ten times. Its antigen remains unidentified. This sample was taken from a study of CD8 T cells in ankylosing spondylitis. General study points: In ankylosing spondylitis blood, a motif of roughly 8 highly homologous TCR beta variants appeared characteristic. Matched synovial fluid from ankylosing spondylitis patients was reported to be enriched for disease-linked clones.

Quantitative molecular-barcoded 5'-RACE generated the TCR beta libraries. Via MiXCR, TCRdb re-called the 5' RACE reads, giving one row per CDR3 protein. The repertoire includes about 220,000 distinct CDR3 sequences, about a sixth of them detected once, and about 39% sits in the top ten. The sample taken for sequencing was blood, either unsorted or a sorted T cell fraction (not recorded which). The TCR originated in a male donor with ankylosing spondylitis.

CDR3 amino acids: CASSLGPGNTIYF. For the CDR3, the DNA is TGTGCCAGCAGTTTGGGCCCTGGAAACACCATATATTTT. This rearrangement joins TRBV12-3 or TRBV12-4 to TRBJ1-3; D is ambiguous. The CDR3 is 13 amino acids. The V and J ends lost 3 bases and 2 bases respectively, with 5 bases between them.